This is a list of T cell receptor beta chains from one sample in a study of cytomegalovirus exposure and HLA in healthy donors. The repertoire was sequenced with immunoSEQ multiplex PCR; TCRdb's copy has only in-frame clones and lacks some. This table has about 80,000 clones, around 80% appearing once. Input material: PBMCs. The receptors shown here come from a man under 40 in good health and CMV-seronegative. Each CDR3 is given with its conserved first and last residue. The order of the fields is V gene, D gene, J gene, CDR3 protein, CDR3 DNA. D genes are given only for firm matches.

V: TRBV7-9
D: TRBD2
J: TRBJ2-1
CDR3: CASRTQTSGGSSSYNEQFF
DNA: TGTGCCAGCAGGACTCAGACTAGCGGGGGGTCAAGCTCCTACAATGAGCAGTTCTTC

V: TRBV5-5
D: TRBD2
J: TRBJ2-7
CDR3: CASSLGLAESYEQYF
DNA: TGTGCCAGCAGCCTGGGACTAGCGGAGTCCTACGAGCAGTACTTC

V: TRBV5-4
D: NA
J: TRBJ2-7
CDR3: CASSLESRGSYEQYF
DNA: TGTGCCAGCAGCTTAGAATCCAGGGGCTCCTACGAGCAGTACTTC

V: TRBV18
D: NA
J: TRBJ2-5
CDR3: CASSPAVQETQYF
DNA: TGTGCCAGCTCACCGGCGGTCCAAGAGACCCAGTACTTC

V: TRBV15
D: NA
J: TRBJ2-2
CDR3: CATSRDGAPPGELFF
DNA: TGTGCCACCAGCAGAGATGGGGCTCCCCCCGGGGAGCTGTTTTTT

V: TRBV5-1
D: TRBD1
J: TRBJ2-3
CDR3: CASSSTETGAGDTQYF
DNA: TGCGCCAGCAGCTCAACGGAAACAGGGGCAGGAGATACGCAGTATTTT

V: TRBV5-1
D: TRBD1
J: TRBJ1-3
CDR3: CASSLQGASSGNTIYF
DNA: TGCGCCAGCAGCTTACAGGGGGCTAGCTCTGGAAACACCATATATTTT

V: TRBV4-3
D: NA
J: TRBJ2-1
CDR3: CASSQAGRIPYNEQFF
DNA: TGCGCCAGCAGCCAAGCGGGTAGGATTCCCTACAATGAGCAGTTCTTC

V: TRBV7-9
D: TRBD1
J: TRBJ1-4
CDR3: CASSLRQGGEKLFF
DNA: TGTGCCAGCAGCTTGAGACAGGGCGGAGAAAAACTGTTTTTT

V: TRBV7-2
D: NA
J: TRBJ2-3
CDR3: CASSSRDTQYF
DNA: TGTGCCAGCAGCTCCAGAGATACGCAGTATTTT